The 10 T cell receptor beta chains given below trace back to one sample, sequenced in a study of tumor-infiltrating lymphocytes in localized non-small cell lung cancer. Sequenced by immunoSEQ multiplex PCR; TCRdb stores in-frame clones only, minus some. The table shows more than 10,000 clones, with about 78% occurring only once. The sequenced sample was lung tumor tissue. All receptors come from a human donor with non-small cell lung cancer.

The chain has TRBV4-3 and TRBJ1-1; D is possibly TRBD1 (5 bases). The CDR3 contains 15 residues. The V gene's germline CDR1 is LGHNA and CDR2 YSLEER. V was shortened by 1 base and J by 5 bases, with 14 bases between the two germline ends. The CDR3 spells CASSQGTRVGTEAFF. The CDR3 DNA follows: TGCGCCAGCAGCCAAGGGACCAGGGTAGGGACTGAAGCTTTCTTT.

V gene TRBV6-1 combines with J gene TRBJ1-4, with a tentative D call TRBD1 (6 bases). Germline V gene data show CDR1 as MNHNS and CDR2 as SASEGT. V lost 5 bases, J lost 0 bases, and 10 bases lay in between. There are 15 residues in the CDR3. This CDR3 is CASSTGSTTNEKLFF. The CDR3 coding sequence is TGTGCCAGCAGTACAGGGTCAACAACTAATGAAAAACTGTTTTTT.

This chain joins TRBV10-3 and TRBJ2-7; 14 bases match TRBD2. V lost 4 bases to trimming and J lost 6 bases; unmatched junction nucleotides: 5. The CDR3 covers 15 residues. Germline values: CDR1 ENHRY, CDR2 SYGVKD. CDR3 coding DNA: TGTGCCATCAGTGCGACTAGCGGGGGGGCCCCCGAGCAGTACGTC. Residues: CAISATSGGAPEQYV.

In this sample, this clone is medium-sized (0.01 to 0.1%). The chain employs TRBV29-1 and TRBJ1-1; 7 bases fit TRBD1. The CDR3 covers 15 residues. Trimming removed 2 bases from V and 4 bases from J; junction bases left unmatched: 10. The germline V gene encodes CDR1 SQVTM and CDR2 ANQGSEA. CDR3 bases: TGCAGCGTTGAAATGGGACAGACGGGGGGCACTGAAGCTTTCTTT. This gives the protein CSVEMGQTGGTEAFF.

V is TRBV6-5 and J is TRBJ2-1; tentatively, D is TRBD2 (6 bases). V lost 0 bases and J lost 14, with 11 bases in between. This CDR3 has 12 amino acids. Per the germline V gene, CDR1 is MNHEY and CDR2 is SVGAGI. The CDR3 loop is CASSYSIGSKFF. CDR3 DNA sequence: TGTGCCAGCAGTTACTCGATCGGGAGTAAGTTCTTC.

The CDR3 loop is CASSEVRELNTEAFF. The CDR3 coding sequence is TGTGCCAGCAGTGAAGTGCGGGAATTGAACACTGAAGCTTTCTTT. This chain connects TRBV6-1 to TRBJ1-1; D not resolved. Trimming took off 1 base at V and 0 bases at J, with 9 bases between the two ends. In germline, CDR1 is MNHNS, CDR2 SASEGT. CDR3 length: 15 residues.

Written as DNA, the CDR3 is TGCGCCAGCAGGGGACTTCCCATACTTCAAGAGACCCAGTACTTC. It specifies CASRGLPILQETQYF. The rearrangement links TRBV5-1 to TRBJ2-5; a possible D gene is TRBD2 (6 bases). The CDR3 spans 15 residues. V was trimmed by 5 bases and J by 2 bases, leaving 16 bases between them. From germline, CDR1 is SGHRS and CDR2 YFSETQ.

There are a few counts of this clone. The chain combines TRBV7-9 with TRBJ1-1, with TRBD1 matching 9 bases. There are 15 residues in the CDR3. In germline, CDR1 is SEHNR, CDR2 FQNEAQ (reference sequence). Unmatched junction bases numbered 5, after V lost 1 base and J lost 5 bases. The CDR3 region is CASSLETGGRTEAFF. CDR3 sequence (DNA): TGTGCCAGCAGCTTAGAAACAGGGGGCAGGACTGAAGCTTTCTTT.

The table lists this clone with a few counts. The CDR3 DNA reads as TGTGCCAGCAGTTTGAGGTCCTCCGGGACGGATGAAAAACTGTTTTTT. It encodes CASSLRSSGTDEKLFF. This chain links TRBV28 with TRBJ1-4, with D possibly matching TRBD1 (5 bases). This CDR3 is 16 amino acids long. V was clipped by 3 bases and J by 6 bases, with 17 bases between them. Per germline, CDR1 MDHEN and CDR2 SYDVKM. Full variable domain (remainder filled in from reference TRBV28 and TRBJ1-4): DVKVTQSSRYLVKRTGEKVFLECVQDMDHENMFWYRQDPGLGLRLIYFSYDVKMKEKGDIPEGYSVSREKKERFSLILESASTNQTSMYLCASSLRSSGTDEKLFFGSGTQLSVL.

CDR3 in DNA: TGTGCCAGCAGCTTAGGCACCACTCTCGGACTAGCGGAGGGGTACACCGGGGAGCTGTTTTTT. It translates to CASSLGTTLGLAEGYTGELFF. The genes are TRBV13 and TRBJ2-2; 10 bases agree with TRBD2. Per the germline V gene, CDR1 is PRHDT and CDR2 is FYEKMQ (reference sequence). V shed 0 bases and J 3 bases; nucleotides not matched to a gene: 16. The CDR3 is made up of 21 amino acids.